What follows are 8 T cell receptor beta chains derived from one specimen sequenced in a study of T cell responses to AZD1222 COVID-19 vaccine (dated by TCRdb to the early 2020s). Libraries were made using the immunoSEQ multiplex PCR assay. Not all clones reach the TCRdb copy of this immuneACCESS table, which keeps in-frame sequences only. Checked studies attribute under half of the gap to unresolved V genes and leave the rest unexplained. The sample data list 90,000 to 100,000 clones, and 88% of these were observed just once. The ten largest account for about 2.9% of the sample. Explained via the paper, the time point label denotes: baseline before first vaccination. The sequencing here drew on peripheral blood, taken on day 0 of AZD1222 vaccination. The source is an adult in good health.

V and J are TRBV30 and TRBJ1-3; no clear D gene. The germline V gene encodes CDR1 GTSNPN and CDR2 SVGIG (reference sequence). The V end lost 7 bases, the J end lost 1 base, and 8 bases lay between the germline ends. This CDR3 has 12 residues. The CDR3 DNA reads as TGTGCCTATAAATATTCTGGAAACACCATATATTTT. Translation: CAYKYSGNTIYF.

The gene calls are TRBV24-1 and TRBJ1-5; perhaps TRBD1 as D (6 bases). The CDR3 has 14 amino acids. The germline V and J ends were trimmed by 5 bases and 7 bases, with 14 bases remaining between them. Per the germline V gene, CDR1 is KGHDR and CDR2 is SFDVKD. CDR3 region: CATSASVGGQPQHF. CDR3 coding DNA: TGTGCCACCAGTGCCTCCGTGGGGGGCCAGCCCCAGCATTTT.

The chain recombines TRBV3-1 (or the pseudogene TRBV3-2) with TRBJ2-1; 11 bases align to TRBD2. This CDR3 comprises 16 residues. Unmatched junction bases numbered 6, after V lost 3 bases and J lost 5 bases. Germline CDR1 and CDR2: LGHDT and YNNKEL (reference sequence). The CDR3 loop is CASSHLLAGVDNEQFF. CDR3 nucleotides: TGTGCCAGCAGCCACCTACTAGCGGGAGTGGACAATGAGCAGTTCTTC.

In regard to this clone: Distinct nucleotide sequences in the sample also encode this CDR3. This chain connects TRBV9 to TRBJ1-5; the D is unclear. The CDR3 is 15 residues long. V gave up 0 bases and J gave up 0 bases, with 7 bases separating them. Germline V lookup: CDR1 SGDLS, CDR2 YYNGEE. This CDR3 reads CASSVGSGSNQPQHF. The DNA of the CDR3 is TGTGCCAGCAGCGTAGGTTCGGGTAGCAATCAGCCCCAGCATTTT.

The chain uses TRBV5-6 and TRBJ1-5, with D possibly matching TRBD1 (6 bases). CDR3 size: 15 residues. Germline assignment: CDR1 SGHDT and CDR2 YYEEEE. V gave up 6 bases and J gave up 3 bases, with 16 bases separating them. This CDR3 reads CASTNWGLPNQPQHF. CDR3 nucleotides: TGTGCCAGCACCAATTGGGGGCTGCCCAATCAGCCCCAGCATTTT.

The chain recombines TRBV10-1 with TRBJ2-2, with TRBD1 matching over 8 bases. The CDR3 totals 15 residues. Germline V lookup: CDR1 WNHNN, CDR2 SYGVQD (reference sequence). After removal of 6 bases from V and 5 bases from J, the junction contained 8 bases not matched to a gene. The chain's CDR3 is CASSGGTGPTGELFF. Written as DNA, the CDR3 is TGCGCCAGCAGCGGCGGGACAGGTCCTACCGGGGAGCTGTTTTTT.

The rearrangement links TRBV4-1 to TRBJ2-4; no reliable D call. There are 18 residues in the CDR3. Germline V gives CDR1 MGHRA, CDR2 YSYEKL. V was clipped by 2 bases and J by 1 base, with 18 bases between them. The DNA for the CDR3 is TGCGCCAGCAGCCAACCAACCGTAAGAGGAGAGGCCAAAAACATTCAGTACTTC. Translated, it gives CASSQPTVRGEAKNIQYF.

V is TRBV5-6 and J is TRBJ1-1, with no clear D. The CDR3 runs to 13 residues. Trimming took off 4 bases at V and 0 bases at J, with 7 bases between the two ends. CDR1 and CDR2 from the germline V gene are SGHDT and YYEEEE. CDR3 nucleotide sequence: TGTGCCAGCAGCCAAAGTCTGAACACTGAAGCTTTCTTT. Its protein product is CASSQSLNTEAFF.